The next 32 T cell receptor beta chains were all read from a single sample in a study of T cells in pancreatic ductal adenocarcinoma. Selected pancreatic ductal adenocarcinoma patients had undergone surgery without neoadjuvant therapy. Clones were read by immunoSEQ multiplex PCR, and TCRdb kept only the in-frame ones, dropping some. Here the sample spans approximately 97,000 clones, roughly 96% being singletons. Material: PBMCs. The source of these receptors is a human donor with pancreatic ductal adenocarcinoma.

The J gene is TRBJ2-7, the V gene TRBV27, with TRBD2 matching over 12 bases. Unmatched junction bases numbered 9, after V lost 6 bases and J lost 3 bases. Per germline, CDR1 MNHEY and CDR2 SMNVEV (reference sequence). This CDR3 spans 16 amino acids. CDR3 sequence reads: CASSRGGTSGYYEQYF. In nucleotides, the CDR3 is TGTGCCAGCAGCCGGGGTGGGACTAGCGGGTACTACGAGCAGTACTTC.

The V gene is TRBV7-2, the J gene TRBJ2-7, with 9 bases fitting TRBD2. Germline trimming cut 5 bases from V and 5 bases from J; bases unmatched to any gene: 13. The CDR3 sequence is 16 residues long. From germline, CDR1 is SGHTA and CDR2 FQGNSA. This chain's CDR3 is CASSRFSGSSRDEQYF. CDR3 coding DNA: TGTGCCAGCAGCCGTTTTAGCGGGAGTTCGCGGGACGAGCAGTACTTC.

The V call is TRBV28, the J call TRBJ1-1; 9 nucleotides agree with TRBD1. This CDR3 contains 15 residues. Trimming removed 4 bases from V and 2 bases from J; junction bases left unmatched: 5. CDR1 MDHEN and CDR2 SYDVKM come from the germline V gene. The CDR3 loop is CASSSRTGANTEAFF. The CDR3 nucleotides read TGTGCCAGCAGTTCCCGGACAGGGGCTAACACTGAAGCTTTCTTT. Full variable domain (remainder filled in from reference TRBV28 and TRBJ1-1): DVKVTQSSRYLVKRTGEKVFLECVQDMDHENMFWYRQDPGLGLRLIYFSYDVKMKEKGDIPEGYSVSREKKERFSLILESASTNQTSMYLCASSSRTGANTEAFFGQGTRLTVV.

This clone was seen only a few times. The chain combines TRBV28 with TRBJ2-7; possibly TRBD1 for D (6 bases). The CDR3 runs 14 residues. V lost 1 base and J lost 4, with 11 bases in between. CDR1 is MDHEN and CDR2 is SYDVKM in the germline V gene. The CDR3 region is CASSLSVRGYEQYF. The CDR3 DNA reads TGTGCCAGCAGTTTATCGGTGAGGGGGTACGAGCAGTACTTC.

The chain joins TRBV4-1 to TRBJ2-4; a possible D gene is TRBD1 (6 bases). This CDR3 contains 15 residues. Germline lookup yields CDR1 MGHRA and CDR2 YSYEKL. V dropped 1 base and J dropped 4 bases, with 11 bases sitting between them. The CDR3 bases are TGCGCCAGCAGCCAAGCCGGGACACAGAAAAACATTCAGTACTTC. Protein: CASSQAGTQKNIQYF.

The V gene is TRBV11-2, the J gene TRBJ1-4; D unresolved. Germline values: CDR1 SGHAT, CDR2 FQNNGV. This CDR3 spans 15 amino acids. V was shortened by 5 bases and J by 8 bases, with 18 bases between the two germline ends. The CDR3 DNA is TGTGCCAGCAGCGCCCCCGCGTCCCGCGGGGAAAAACTGTTTTTT. It translates to CASSAPASRGEKLFF.

The chain uses TRBV5-4 and TRBJ2-7, with a weak D call TRBD1 (6 bases). The CDR3 runs 14 residues. CDR1 and CDR2 (germline): SGHNT, YYREEE (reference sequence). Deletions cut 2 bases from V and 1 base from J, with 10 bases between. CDR3: CASSFGGGSYEQYF. DNA of the CDR3: TGTGCCAGCAGCTTTGGGGGCGGTTCCTACGAGCAGTACTTC.

V usage is TRBV7-6 and J usage is TRBJ2-1; 8 bases match TRBD2. CDR1 and CDR2 from the germline V gene are SGHVS and FNYEAQ. Germline trimming cut 6 bases from V and 7 bases from J; bases unmatched to any gene: 5. The CDR3 is made up of 13 amino acids. The CDR3 bases are TGTGCCAGCAGGCTTTCTAGCGGGAATGAGCAGTTCTTC. As protein: CASRLSSGNEQFF.

The chain joins TRBV2 to TRBJ2-3; D is uncertain. Germline V gives CDR1 SNHLY, CDR2 FYNNEI. This CDR3 spans 14 amino acids. Trimming removed 2 bases at V and 3 bases at J, with 9 bases between. CDR3 nucleotides: TGTGCCAGCAGTGAATTTGGAGTAACAGATACGCAGTATTTT. As protein: CASSEFGVTDTQYF.

This chain joins TRBV28 and TRBJ1-1; 7 bases map to TRBD1. Per the germline V gene, CDR1 is MDHEN and CDR2 is SYDVKM. The CDR3 has 13 amino acids. Losses at the gene ends were 7 bases for V and 1 base for J; bases not matched to a gene: 3. CDR3 protein: CASKGGWNTEAFF. CDR3 in DNA: TGTGCCAGCAAAGGGGGCTGGAACACTGAAGCTTTCTTT.

This chain links TRBV10-3 with TRBJ2-7; 7 positions match TRBD1. The V gene end was trimmed by 2 bases and the J gene end by 3 bases; junction bases not matched to a gene: 4. CDR1 ENHRY and CDR2 SYGVKD come from the germline V gene. The CDR3 consists of 14 residues. CDR3 nucleotides: TGTGCCATCAGTGAGAGACAGGGAATCTACGAGCAGTACTTC. Encoded protein: CAISERQGIYEQYF.

The V and J genes are TRBV7-8 and TRBJ2-7, with TRBD1 identical over 10 bases. Losses at the gene ends were 5 bases for V and 2 bases for J; bases not matched to a gene: 6. This CDR3 is 15 amino acids long. Germline loops: CDR1 SGHVS, CDR2 FQNEAQ. The CDR3 is CASSIPGQGTYEQYF. CDR3 DNA: TGTGCCAGCAGCATACCGGGACAGGGGACCTACGAGCAGTACTTC.

The chain combines TRBV6-1 with TRBJ2-7; the D gene is possibly TRBD1 (6 bases). The CDR3 consists of 12 residues. CDR1 MNHNS and CDR2 SASEGT come from the germline V gene. V gave up 6 bases and J gave up 7 bases, with 13 bases separating them. The CDR3 DNA sequence: TGTGCCAGCAGCGCAGGGGTACGAGAGCAGTACTTC. It yields the protein CASSAGVREQYF.

The chain couples TRBV19 to TRBJ2-3, with D possibly TRBD1 on 6 matching bases. Germline CDR1 and CDR2: LNHDA and SQIVND (reference sequence). The CDR3 has 15 residues. V lost 6 bases and J 1 base, leaving 14 bases between the germline ends. For the CDR3, the DNA is TGTGCCAGTAGCCGACAGGACTCCGGCACAGATACGCAGTATTTT. Its protein product is CASSRQDSGTDTQYF.

This rearrangement joins TRBV2 to TRBJ2-1; 9 bases align to TRBD2. V gave up 6 bases and J gave up 4 bases; unmatched junction bases: 7. CDR1 and CDR2 from the germline V gene are SNHLY and FYNNEI. The length of the CDR3 is 15 residues. This CDR3 is CASSASGVIYNEQFF. The CDR3 region has the DNA TGTGCCAGCAGCGCTAGCGGGGTTATATACAATGAGCAGTTCTTC.

The chain recombines TRBV28 with TRBJ2-7, with no clear D. The CDR3 is 16 residues long. The V and J ends lost 4 bases and 1 base respectively, with 17 bases between them. Germline CDR1 MDHEN, CDR2 SYDVKM. The CDR3 loop reads CASSSRLLGGSYEQYF. The CDR3 nucleotides read TGTGCCAGCAGTTCCCGACTCCTAGGTGGGTCCTACGAGCAGTACTTC.

This clone was detected once. The chain carries TRBV28 and TRBJ2-7; the match to TRBD2 covers 8 bases. The trim removed 6 bases at V and 4 bases at J, leaving 11 bases unmatched. The CDR3 covers 15 residues. Germline-derived CDR1 and CDR2 are MDHEN and SYDVKM. DNA for the CDR3: TGTGCCAGCAGCCCCACTAGCGGTCCTTTTTACGAGCAGTACTTC. Its protein product is CASSPTSGPFYEQYF.

The CDR3 DNA sequence: TGCGCCAGCAGCAGAAAGCGGGATCCTCTATACAATGAGCAGTTCTTC. It encodes CASSRKRDPLYNEQFF. The chain employs TRBV5-1 and TRBJ2-1, with 7 bases aligning to TRBD2. This CDR3 comprises 16 residues. V lost 4 bases to trimming and J lost 4 bases; unmatched junction nucleotides: 11. The V gene's germline CDR1 is SGHRS and CDR2 YFSETQ. Using reference TRBV5-1 and TRBJ2-1 for the parts outside the CDR3, the full variable domain is KAGVTQTPRYLIKTRGQQVTLSCSPISGHRSVSWYQQTPGQGLQFLFEYFSETQRNKGNFPGRFSGRQFSNSRSEMNVSTLELGDSALYLCASSRKRDPLYNEQFFGPGTRLTVL.

The rearrangement uses TRBV10-3 and TRBJ2-7, with a possible D match to TRBD1 (5 bases). Germline V gene data show CDR1 as ENHRY and CDR2 as SYGVKD. The length of the CDR3 is 15 residues. The V and J ends lost 10 bases and 6 bases respectively, with 25 bases between them. The CDR3 loop reads CATNFKDTGWGEQYF. The CDR3 DNA reads TGTGCCACAAACTTTAAGGACACCGGGTGGGGCGAGCAGTACTTC.

V usage is TRBV9 and J usage is TRBJ2-3, with TRBD2 identical over 9 bases. Trimming cost V 2 bases and J 4 bases; bases outside gene matches: 2. Germline V gene lookup returns CDR1 SGDLS and CDR2 YYNGEE. This CDR3 comprises 14 residues. DNA for the CDR3: TGTGCCAGCAGCGTCATAGCGGGAGCAGATACGCAGTATTTT. This gives the protein CASSVIAGADTQYF.

The CDR3 nucleotides are TGTGCCAGTACCCCGGGACTGTCGGAAATTCGCTACACCTTC. It encodes CASTPGLSEIRYTF. The chain links TRBV19 to TRBJ1-2; a possible D gene is TRBD1 (5 bases). Germline CDR1 reads LNHDA; CDR2 reads SQIVND (reference sequence). Trimming removed 7 bases at V and 9 bases at J, with 21 bases between. The length of the CDR3 is 14 residues.

This clone was observed a few times. The chain recombines TRBV19 with TRBJ1-5; D possibly corresponds to TRBD1 (6 bases). This CDR3 has 16 amino acids. With 5 bases removed from V and 0 bases from J, the gap between germline ends came to 14 bases. Looked up from germline, CDR1 is LNHDA and CDR2 is SQIVND (reference sequence). Written as DNA, the CDR3 is TGTGCCAGTAGTCCACAGACAGGCTATAGCAATCAGCCCCAGCATTTT. Its translation: CASSPQTGYSNQPQHF.

This chain uses TRBV2 with TRBJ1-4, with D tentatively TRBD1 (5 bases). Looked up from germline, CDR1 is SNHLY and CDR2 is FYNNEI. The ends were cut back, 4 bases at V and 8 bases at J, with 14 bases in the middle. The CDR3 extends over 14 amino acids. In DNA, the CDR3 is TGTGCCAGCAGTGTAGGAGGGGAAAAGGAAAAACTGTTTTTT. Protein: CASSVGGEKEKLFF.

This clone is a singleton in its sample. This chain links TRBV19 with TRBJ2-7; TRBD1 matches 10 bases. V shed 7 bases and J 7 bases; nucleotides not matched to a gene: 10. The germline gives CDR1 LNHDA, CDR2 SQIVND (reference sequence). This CDR3 contains 14 residues. In nucleotides, the CDR3 is TGTGCCAGTAAACGGACAGGGGGGATAACGGAGCAGTACTTC. It yields the protein CASKRTGGITEQYF.

The gene calls are TRBV27 and TRBJ1-5; possibly TRBD1 for D (5 bases). The CDR3 is made up of 12 amino acids. Germline values: CDR1 MNHEY, CDR2 SMNVEV (reference sequence). Trimming took off 8 bases at V and 5 bases at J, with 10 bases between the two ends. The CDR3 loop is CASGYRYQPQHF. CDR3 in DNA: TGTGCCAGCGGTTACAGGTATCAGCCCCAGCATTTT.

The V call is TRBV2, the J call TRBJ2-5; tentatively, D is TRBD2 (5 bases). Germline loops: CDR1 SNHLY, CDR2 FYNNEI. The CDR3 consists of 13 residues. Trimming stripped 7 bases from V and 2 bases from J, with 11 bases between. Written as DNA, the CDR3 is TGTGCCAGCATCGAGGGTAGGCAAGAGACCCAGTACTTC. The encoded protein is CASIEGRQETQYF.

This clone was counted between two and nine times. The rearrangement uses TRBV7-2 and TRBJ2-7; 12 bases fit TRBD2. Germline CDR1 reads SGHTA; CDR2 reads FQGNSA. The CDR3 totals 14 residues. V gave up 5 bases and J gave up 4 bases; unmatched junction bases: 3. The CDR3: CASSRGLAGYEQYF. The CDR3 nucleotides are TGTGCCAGCAGCCGTGGACTAGCGGGGTACGAGCAGTACTTC.

The chain employs TRBV14 and TRBJ1-2, with D tentatively TRBD1 (5 bases). The CDR3 length is 16 residues. From germline, CDR1 is SGHDN and CDR2 FVKESK. V lost 0 bases to trimming and J lost 4 bases, with 15 bases between them. For the CDR3, the DNA is TGTGCCAGCAGCCAAGATCGGGGGAGGGGCATCTATGGCTACACCTTC. Encoded protein: CASSQDRGRGIYGYTF.

The chain recombines TRBV30 with TRBJ2-3, with D perhaps TRBD2 (6 bases). V was pared by 7 bases and J by 7 bases, with 15 bases between. Per the germline V gene, CDR1 is GTSNPN and CDR2 is SVGIG (reference sequence). The CDR3 contains 12 residues. CDR3 coding DNA: TGTGCCTTAGGAAGGGAGGACAATACGCAGTATTTT. Its translation is CALGREDNTQYF. Combining the CDR3 with reference TRBV30 and TRBJ2-3 gives the whole variable domain SQTIHQWPATLVQPVGSPLSLECTVEGTSNPNLYWYRQAAGRGLQLLFYSVGIGQISSEVPQNLSASRPQDRQFILSSKKLLLSDSGFYLCALGREDNTQYFGPGTRLTVL.

This clone showed up just a few times. The chain is built from TRBV27 and TRBJ1-2; 7 bases are shared with TRBD1. Germline CDR1 reads MNHEY; CDR2 reads SMNVEV (reference sequence). CDR3 size: 12 residues. The J segment lost 6 bases and the V segment lost 10 bases, leaving 8 bases of the junction unmatched. CDR3 sequence reads: CATRTGVNGYTF. The CDR3 nucleotides are TGTGCCACCCGGACAGGCGTGAATGGCTACACCTTC.

The rearrangement joins TRBV5-1 to TRBJ1-6; 9 bases agree with TRBD1. The CDR3 consists of 15 residues. The junction had 3 bases not matched to a gene; V was cut back by 0 bases and J by 8 bases. Germline V gene lookup returns CDR1 SGHRS and CDR2 YFSETQ. This CDR3 is CASSLGDREYSPLHF. The DNA for the CDR3 is TGCGCCAGCAGCTTGGGGGACAGGGAGTATTCACCCCTCCACTTT. Full variable domain (outside the CDR3, taken from reference TRBV5-1 and TRBJ1-6): KAGVTQTPRYLIKTRGQQVTLSCSPISGHRSVSWYQQTPGQGLQFLFEYFSETQRNKGNFPGRFSGRQFSNSRSEMNVSTLELGDSALYLCASSLGDREYSPLHFGNGTRLTVT.

This clone was recorded only once. V is TRBV20-1 and J is TRBJ2-7; D remains ambiguous. V shed 6 bases and J shed 4 bases, with 10 bases lying between them. This CDR3 spans 11 amino acids. The germline CDR1 and CDR2 sequences are DFQATT and SNEGSKA (reference sequence). Here the CDR3 reads CSARLNYEQYF. The CDR3, as DNA: TGCAGTGCCAGACTTAATTACGAGCAGTACTTC.